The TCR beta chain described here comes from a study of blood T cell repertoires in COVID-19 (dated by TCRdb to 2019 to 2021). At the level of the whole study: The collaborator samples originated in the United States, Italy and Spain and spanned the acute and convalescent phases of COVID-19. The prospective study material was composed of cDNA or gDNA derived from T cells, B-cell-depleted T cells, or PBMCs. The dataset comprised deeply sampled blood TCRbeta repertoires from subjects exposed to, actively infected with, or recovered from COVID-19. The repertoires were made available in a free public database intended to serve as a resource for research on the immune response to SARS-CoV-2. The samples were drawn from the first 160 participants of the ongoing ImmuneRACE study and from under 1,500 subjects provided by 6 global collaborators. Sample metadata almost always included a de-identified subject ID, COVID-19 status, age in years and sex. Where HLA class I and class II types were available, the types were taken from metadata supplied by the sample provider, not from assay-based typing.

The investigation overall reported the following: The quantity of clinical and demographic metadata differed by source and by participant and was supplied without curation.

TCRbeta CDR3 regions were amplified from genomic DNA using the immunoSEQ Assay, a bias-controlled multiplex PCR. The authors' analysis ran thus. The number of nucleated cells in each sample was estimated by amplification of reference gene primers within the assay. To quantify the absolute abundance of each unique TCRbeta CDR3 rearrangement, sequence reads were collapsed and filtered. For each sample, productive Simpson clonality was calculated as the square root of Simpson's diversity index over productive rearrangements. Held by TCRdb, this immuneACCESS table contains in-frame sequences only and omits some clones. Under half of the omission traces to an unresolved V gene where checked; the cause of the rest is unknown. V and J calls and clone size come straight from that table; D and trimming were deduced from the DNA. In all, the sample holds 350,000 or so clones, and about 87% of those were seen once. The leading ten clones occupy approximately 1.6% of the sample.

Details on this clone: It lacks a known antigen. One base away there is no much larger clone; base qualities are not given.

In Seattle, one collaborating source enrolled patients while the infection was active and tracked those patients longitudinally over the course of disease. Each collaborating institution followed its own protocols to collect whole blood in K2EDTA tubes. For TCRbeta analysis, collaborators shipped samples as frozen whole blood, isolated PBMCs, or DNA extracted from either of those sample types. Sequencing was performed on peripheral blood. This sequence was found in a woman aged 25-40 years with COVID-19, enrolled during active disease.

CDR3 reads: CASSPKDRVQETQYF. The DNA reads TGCGCCAGCAGCCCGAAAGACAGGGTCCAAGAGACCCAGTACTTC. The V gene is TRBV23-1 and the J gene is TRBJ2-5; 7 junctional bases match TRBD1. TRBV23-1 falls under the ORF class, with uncertain function. From V the trimming removes 6 bases and from J it removes 1 base, while the gene matches leave 8 bases of the junction unaccounted for. Counted from cysteine to phenylalanine, this CDR3 has 15 amino acids. Only the CDR3 DNA stays, 45 bases, in frame from base 1.